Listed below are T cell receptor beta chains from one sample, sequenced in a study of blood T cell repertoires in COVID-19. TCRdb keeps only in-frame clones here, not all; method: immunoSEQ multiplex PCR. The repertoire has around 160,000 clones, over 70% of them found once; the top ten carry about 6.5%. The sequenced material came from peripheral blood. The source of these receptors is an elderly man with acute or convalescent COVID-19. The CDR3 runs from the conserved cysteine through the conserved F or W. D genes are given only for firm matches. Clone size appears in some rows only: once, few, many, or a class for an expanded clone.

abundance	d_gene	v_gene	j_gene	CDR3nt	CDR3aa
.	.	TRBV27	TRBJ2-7	TGTGCCAGCAAAGACACCCAGAGCTCCTACGAGCAGTACTTC	CASKDTQSSYEQYF
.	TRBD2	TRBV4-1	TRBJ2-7	TGCGCCAGCAGGATTCAGCGGGGGGGCGAGGCCGAGCAGTACTTC	CASRIQRGGEAEQYF
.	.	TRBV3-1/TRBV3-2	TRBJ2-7	TGTGCCAGCAGCCAAGTCTCCCTCCCAGGATACGAGCAGTACTTC	CASSQVSLPGYEQYF
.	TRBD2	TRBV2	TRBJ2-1	TGTGCCAGCAACGAGGGACTAGCGAATGAGCAGTTCTTC	CASNEGLANEQFF
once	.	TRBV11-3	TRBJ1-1	TGTGCCAGCAGCCGCACACGGAACACTGAAGCTTTCTTT	CASSRTRNTEAFF
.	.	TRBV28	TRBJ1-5	TGTGCCAGCAAGATAGGGGAAGAGCCCCAGCATTTT	CASKIGEEPQHF
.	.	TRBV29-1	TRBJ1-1	TGCAGCGTTGAACGCGGCAGGGTCACTGAAGCTTTCTTT	CSVERGRVTEAFF
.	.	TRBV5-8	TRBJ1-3	TGTGCCAGCAGCTTGGACAGGGGAAACACCATATATTTT	CASSLDRGNTIYF
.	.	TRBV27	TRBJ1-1	TGTGCCAGCAGAAGGGGTGGGGCGAGAACTGAAGCTTTCTTT	CASRRGGARTEAFF
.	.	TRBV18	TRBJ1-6	TGTGCCAGCTCACCTGACAGCCTCAATTCACCCCTCCACTTT	CASSPDSLNSPLHF
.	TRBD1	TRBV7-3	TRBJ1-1	TGTGCCAGCAGCTTGTCCGGGACAGTCACTGAAGCTTTCTTT	CASSLSGTVTEAFF
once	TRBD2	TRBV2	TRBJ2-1	TGTGCCAGCGGGAGCGGGAGCACCTACAATGAGCAGTTCTTC	CASGSGSTYNEQFF
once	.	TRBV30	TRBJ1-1	TGTGCCTGGAGTCAACAACGGGGGGAGAGGGCTTTCTTT	CAWSQQRGERAFF
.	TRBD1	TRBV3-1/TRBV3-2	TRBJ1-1	TGTGCCAGCAGACCGAAGGGGGCCGTGACTGAAGCTTTCTTT	CASRPKGAVTEAFF
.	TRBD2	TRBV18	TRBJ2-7	TGTGCCAGCTCACAGCCGACTAGCGGGAGTTACGAGCAGTACTTC	CASSQPTSGSYEQYF
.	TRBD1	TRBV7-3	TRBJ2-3	TGTGCCAGCAGCTTCAACAGACAGGGGTTGATCGGAGATACGCAGTATTTT	CASSFNRQGLIGDTQYF
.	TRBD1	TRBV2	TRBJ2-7	TGTGCCAGCAGAGTCACAGGGGGAGGCGAGCAGTACTTC	CASRVTGGGEQYF
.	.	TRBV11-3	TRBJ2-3	TGTGCCAGCAGCTTAGGGGCCGAGTTGACAGATACGCAGTATTTT	CASSLGAELTDTQYF
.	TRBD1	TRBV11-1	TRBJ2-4	TGTGCCAGCAGCTTGCAGGGGGACATTCAGTACTTC	CASSLQGDIQYF
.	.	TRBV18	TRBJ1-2	TGTGCCAGCTCACCTAAAGAGGTTAACTATGGCTACACCTTC	CASSPKEVNYGYTF
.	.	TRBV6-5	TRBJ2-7	TGTGCCAGCAGGAGCCCCAGGGTCGGCGAGCAGTACTTC	CASRSPRVGEQYF
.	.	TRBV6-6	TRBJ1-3	TGTGCCAGCAGTTCCGGGAGCCATTCTGGAAACACCATATATTTT	CASSSGSHSGNTIYF
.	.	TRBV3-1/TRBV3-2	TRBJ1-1	TGTGCCAGCAACGGGGGGGGCAAAGCGAACACTGAAGCTTTCTTT	CASNGGGKANTEAFF
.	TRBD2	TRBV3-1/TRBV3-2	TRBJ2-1	TGTGCCAGCAGCCAACTCGGGACTAAAGACAATGAGCAGTTCTTC	CASSQLGTKDNEQFF
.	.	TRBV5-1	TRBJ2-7	TGCGCCAGCAGCTTGGTGGAGGGTATCGAGCAGTACTTC	CASSLVEGIEQYF
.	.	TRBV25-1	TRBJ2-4	TGTGCCAGCAATTGGCCGGCAGGCCTTTTAGTAGGCAAAAACATTCAGTACTTC	CASNWPAGLLVGKNIQYF
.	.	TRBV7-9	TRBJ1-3	TGTGCCAGCAGCTTCGTCAGCTCTGGAAACACCATATATTTT	CASSFVSSGNTIYF
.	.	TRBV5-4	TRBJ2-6	TGTGCCAGCAGCAAACAGAGCTCTGGGGCCAACGTCCTGACTTTC	CASSKQSSGANVLTF
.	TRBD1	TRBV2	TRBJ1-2	TGTGCCAGCAGGGAGGGACAGGGATGGTATGGCTACACCTTC	CASREGQGWYGYTF
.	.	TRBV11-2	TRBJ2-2	TGTGCCAGCAGCTTAGTCGTGACGGGAGTGGGCGGGGAGCTGTTTTTT	CASSLVVTGVGGELFF
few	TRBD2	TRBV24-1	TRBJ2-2	TGTGCCACCAGTGATTTGCTCTTCAGCGGGGGGATCAACACCGGGGAGCTGTTTTTT	CATSDLLFSGGINTGELFF
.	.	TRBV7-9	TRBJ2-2	TGTGCCAGCAGCTATCAAGGGGGCACCGGGGAGCTGTTTTTT	CASSYQGGTGELFF
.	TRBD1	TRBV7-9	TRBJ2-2	TGTGCCAGCAGCCTCCTCGGGACAGGGGACCGCGGGGAGCTGTTTTTT	CASSLLGTGDRGELFF
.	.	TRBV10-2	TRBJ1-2	TGCGCCAGCAGTATGACAGCTAACTATGGCTACACCTTC	CASSMTANYGYTF
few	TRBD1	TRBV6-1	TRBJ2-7	TGTGCCAGCAGTGAAGGGACAGGGAACTCCTACGAGCAGTACTTC	CASSEGTGNSYEQYF
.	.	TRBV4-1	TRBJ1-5	TGCGCCAGCAGCTTGCGGGACGGCCAAAATCAGCCCCAGCATTTT	CASSLRDGQNQPQHF
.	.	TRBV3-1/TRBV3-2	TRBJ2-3	TGTGCCAGCAGCCAAGAGGCAGGGGAAGGCACAGATACGCAGTATTTT	CASSQEAGEGTDTQYF
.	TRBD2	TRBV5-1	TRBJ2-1	TGCGCCAGCAGCTACGGACTAGCGGGAGGATCCTACAATGAGCAGTTCTTC	CASSYGLAGGSYNEQFF
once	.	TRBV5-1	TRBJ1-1	TGCGCCAGCAGCCGTCTAGTGAACACTGAAGCTTTCTTT	CASSRLVNTEAFF
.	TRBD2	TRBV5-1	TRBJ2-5	TGCGCCAGCAGCATAGGGACTAGCGGGGGAAACCTCCAAGAGACCCAGTACTTC	CASSIGTSGGNLQETQYF
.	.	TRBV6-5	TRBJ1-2	TGTGCCAGCAGCCGACCGGGCCCTAAGGGGAATGGCTACACCTTC	CASSRPGPKGNGYTF
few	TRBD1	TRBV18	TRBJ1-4	TGTGCCAGCTCCCCCACAGGGGTGGAGGCTAATGAAAAACTGTTTTTT	CASSPTGVEANEKLFF
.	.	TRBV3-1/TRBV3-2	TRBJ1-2	TGTGCCAGCAGCCAGGCAAACTATGGCTACACCTTC	CASSQANYGYTF
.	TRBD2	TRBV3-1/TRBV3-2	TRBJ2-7	TGTGCCAGCAGCCTTAGGATGGGAGGGCCTAGGGATGAGCAGTACTTC	CASSLRMGGPRDEQYF
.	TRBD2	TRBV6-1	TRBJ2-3	TGTGCCAGCAGTGAATTGGAGACTAGCGGGGGGCCGGGACCAGATACGCGGTATTTT	CASSELETSGGPGPDTRYF
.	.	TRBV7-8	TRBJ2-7	TGTGCCAGCAGCCAGACACCCTCGACCATCCTGGGCGAGCAGTACTTC	CASSQTPSTILGEQYF
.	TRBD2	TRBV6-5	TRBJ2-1	TGTGCCAGCAACCCCGGGACTAGCGCCTACAATGAGCAGTTCTTC	CASNPGTSAYNEQFF
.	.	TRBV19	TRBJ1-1	TGTGCCAGTAGTATTACCAGGTACACTGAAGCTTTCTTT	CASSITRYTEAFF
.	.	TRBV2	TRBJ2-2	TGTGCCAGCAGCCAGGTCGGCGGGGAGCTGTTTTTT	CASSQVGGELFF
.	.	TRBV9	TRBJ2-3	TGTGCCAGCAACTCCGGGACTTACACAGATACGCAGTATTTT	CASNSGTYTDTQYF